The rows below give T cell receptor beta chains drawn from one sample of a study of OX40 agonist ivuxolimab in advanced cancers. Assay used: immunoSEQ multiplex PCR; TCRdb lists only in-frame clones, some missing. Found here are around 130,000 clones, just over 90% of them singletons; the top ten hold approximately 0.15%. Sequencing used CD4+ or CD8+ T cells sorted from blood, obtained in a trial of the OX40 agonist ivuxolimab. These receptor sequences come from an adult with an advanced solid tumor such as melanoma, head and neck, liver or kidney cancer. Each CDR3 is given with its conserved first and last residue. Fields, in order: D gene, J gene, V gene, clone size, CDR3 DNA, CDR3 protein. A D gene is named only where the DNA matches it firmly. Clone sizes are given selectively: once, few, many, or a class where the clone is expanded.

>.|TRBJ2-7|TRBV27|.
TGTGCCAGCGGGGGACCGGGACGGGGGAACTACGAGCAGTACTTC
CASGGPGRGNYEQYF
>.|TRBJ1-1|TRBV5-1|once
TGCGCCAGCAGCTTGGATCTGGCGGGGAACACTGAAGCTTTCTTT
CASSLDLAGNTEAFF
>TRBD2|TRBJ2-5|TRBV11-2|.
TGTGCCAGCAGCTTACCAAGACTAGCGGGGGCCTACCAAGAGACCCAGTACTTC
CASSLPRLAGAYQETQYF
>.|TRBJ2-5|TRBV7-8|.
TGTGCCAGCAGCTTGCAGACCCAGTACTTC
CASSLQTQYF
>TRBD2|TRBJ2-1|TRBV7-2|once
TGTGCCAGCAGTCTAAGGGGCGGGAGCTCCTACAATGAGCAGTTCTTC
CASSLRGGSSYNEQFF
>.|TRBJ2-7|TRBV6-6|once
TGTGCCCACAACCAGGGTCCGCTTCGGGAGCAGTACTTC
CAHNQGPLREQYF
>TRBD2|TRBJ2-3|TRBV5-6|.
TGTGCCAGCAGCTCGGGACTAGCAAGCACAGATACGCAGTATTTT
CASSSGLASTDTQYF
>.|TRBJ1-4|TRBV7-9|.
TGTGCCAGCAGCTTTCGCGGGACTTCCCTCGGAGTCGAAAAACTGTTTTTT
CASSFRGTSLGVEKLFF
>TRBD1|TRBJ2-1|TRBV19|once
TGTGCCAGCCGCCGAGGACAGGGAAATTACGATGAGCAGTTCTTC
CASRRGQGNYDEQFF
>.|TRBJ2-3|TRBV28|.
TGTGCCAGCAGTTTACGTATTACTAGCTCGTGGAGCACAGATACGCAGTATTTT
CASSLRITSSWSTDTQYF
>.|TRBJ2-7|TRBV7-9|.
TGTGCCAGCAGCTCCCGGGGAGGGGGTCCCCTCGGGCAGTACTTC
CASSSRGGGPLGQYF
>.|TRBJ2-5|TRBV27|.
TGTGCCAGCAGTTTTAGTAGGACCCAAGAGACCCAGTACTTC
CASSFSRTQETQYF
>TRBD2|TRBJ2-1|TRBV6-6|.
TGTGCCAGCAGCAAGGCGGGAGAGGTCTATGAGCAGTTCTTC
CASSKAGEVYEQFF
>.|TRBJ2-7|TRBV28|.
TGTGCCAGTCTGTCGGGGGTGACCTACGAGCAGTACTTC
CASLSGVTYEQYF
>TRBD2|TRBJ2-7|TRBV7-2|few
TGTGCCAGCAGCCCCCCGGGAGCGGGAGGGACCTACGAGCAGTACTTC
CASSPPGAGGTYEQYF
>TRBD2|TRBJ2-1|TRBV19|.
TGTGCCAGTAGTCCGACTAGCGGGAGCTACAATGAGCAGTTCTTC
CASSPTSGSYNEQFF
>TRBD2|TRBJ2-3|TRBV5-6|.
TGTGCCAGCAGGCAGGGAGGGATGAGCACAGATACGCAGTATTTT
CASRQGGMSTDTQYF
>.|TRBJ2-7|TRBV6-5|.
TGTGCCAGCAGTTATGTAAGCTCCTACGAGCAGTACTTC
CASSYVSSYEQYF
>.|TRBJ2-1|TRBV9|.
TGTGCCAGCGCCCAAGGACTCCTTGGCAATGAGCAGTTCTTC
CASAQGLLGNEQFF
>.|TRBJ2-5|TRBV19|.
TGTGCCAGTAGTATAACAAGCGGAGAGACCCAGTACTTC
CASSITSGETQYF
>TRBD2|TRBJ2-6|TRBV19|.
TGTGCCAGTAGTCCGATCCTAGCGGGAGGTCACCGCTCTGGGGCCAACGTCCTGACTTTC
CASSPILAGGHRSGANVLTF
>.|TRBJ2-7|TRBV19|.
TGTGCCAGTAGTATTGGACAGCACTACGAGCAGTACTTC
CASSIGQHYEQYF
>TRBD1|TRBJ1-4|TRBV4-1|.
TGCGCCAGCAGCCAAGGGGCCAGGGGGATTAATGAAAAACTGTTTTTT
CASSQGARGINEKLFF
>.|TRBJ2-6|TRBV2|.
TGTGCCAGCAGTGAAGCCCCTACAGGAGCTGGGGCCAACGTCCTGACTTTC
CASSEAPTGAGANVLTF
>TRBD1|TRBJ1-6|TRBV4-1|once
TGCGCCAGCAGCCAAGCGGACAGGGTCCCGAATTCACCCCTCCACTTT
CASSQADRVPNSPLHF
>.|TRBJ2-2|TRBV6-1|.
TGTGCCACCCGAGGCCCAGGAGCCACCGGGGAGCTGTTTTTT
CATRGPGATGELFF
>.|TRBJ2-2|TRBV5-1|once
TGCGCCAGCAGCCTAGGGGCCCCCACCGGGGAGCTGTTTTTT
CASSLGAPTGELFF
>TRBD2|TRBJ2-3|TRBV11-3|.
TGTGCCAGCAGCCTCAGGACTAGCGGGGGGACAGATACGCAGTATTTT
CASSLRTSGGTDTQYF
>.|TRBJ2-5|TRBV20-1|.
TGCAGTGCTAGGGGTAAAGAGACCCAGTACTTC
CSARGKETQYF
>TRBD1|TRBJ1-1|TRBV18|.
TGTGCCAGCATCGACAGGGCTGAAGCTTTCTTT
CASIDRAEAFF
>.|TRBJ1-2|TRBV20-1|.
TGCAGTGCTAGTCCGGGAGCCGGCTACACCTTC
CSASPGAGYTF
>TRBD2|TRBJ2-3|TRBV11-2|.
TGTGCCAGCAGCTTCGGACTAGCGGGGAGCACAGATACGCAGTATTTT
CASSFGLAGSTDTQYF
>.|TRBJ2-7|TRBV11-2|.
TGTGCCAGCAGCTTAGGTTCCTACGAGCAGTACTTC
CASSLGSYEQYF
>TRBD2|TRBJ2-1|TRBV19|.
TGTGCCAGTAGGACTAGCGGGAGGCTATCTAATGAGCAGTTCTTC
CASRTSGRLSNEQFF
>.|TRBJ2-7|TRBV6-5|.
TGTGCCAGCAGTAACGGGCCGCAATACGAGCAGTACTTC
CASSNGPQYEQYF
>.|TRBJ2-5|TRBV29-1|.
TGCAGCGTTACTCCGGGAACAGAAGAGACCCAGTACTTC
CSVTPGTEETQYF
>.|TRBJ2-1|TRBV5-1|once
TGCGCCAGCAGCGTGTTTTACAATGAGCAGTTCTTC
CASSVFYNEQFF
>TRBD1|TRBJ1-5|TRBV7-9|.
TGTGCCAGCAGCCTAGGACAGGATCAGCCCCAGCATTTT
CASSLGQDQPQHF